This T cell receptor beta chain was recorded in a study of CD8+ T cells in alopecia areata. TCR sequencing used cDNA made by reverse transcription of extracted RNA. TCRdb's copy holds only in-frame clones and misses some; the assay was immunoSEQ multiplex PCR. The repertoire holds some 110,000 clones, with roughly 58% as singletons. Treatment specified: oral pan-JAK inhibitor, 5-10 mg twice daily. This CDR3 has 11 amino acids. From germline, CDR1 is SQVTM and CDR2 ANQGSEA. V was trimmed by 0 bases and J by 3 bases, leaving 2 bases between them. The origin of this receptor is a human donor with alopecia areata. The gene calls are TRBV29-1 and TRBJ1-1; D call uncertain. This specimen was CD8+ T cells sorted from blood, taken at week 4, from a patient treated with tofacitinib. In nucleotides, the CDR3 is TGCAGCGTTGAAGATTACACTGAAGCTTTCTTT. Amino acids: CSVEDYTEAFF.